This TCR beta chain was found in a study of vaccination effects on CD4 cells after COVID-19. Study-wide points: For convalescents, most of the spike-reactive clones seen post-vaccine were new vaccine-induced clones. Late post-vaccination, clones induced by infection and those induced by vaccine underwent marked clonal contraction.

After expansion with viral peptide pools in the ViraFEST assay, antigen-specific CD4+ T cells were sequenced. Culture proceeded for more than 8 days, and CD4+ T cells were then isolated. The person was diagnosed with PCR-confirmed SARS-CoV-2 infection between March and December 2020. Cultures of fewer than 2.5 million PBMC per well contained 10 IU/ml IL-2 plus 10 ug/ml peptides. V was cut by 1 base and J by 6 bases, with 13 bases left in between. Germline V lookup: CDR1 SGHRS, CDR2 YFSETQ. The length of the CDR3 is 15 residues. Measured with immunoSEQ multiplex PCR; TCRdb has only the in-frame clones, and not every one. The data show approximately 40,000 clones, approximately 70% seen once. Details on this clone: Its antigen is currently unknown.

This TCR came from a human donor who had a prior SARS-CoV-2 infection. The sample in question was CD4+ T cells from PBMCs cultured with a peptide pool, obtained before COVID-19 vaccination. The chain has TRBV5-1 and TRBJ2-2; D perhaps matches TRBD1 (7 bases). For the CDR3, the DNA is TGCGCCAGCAGCTTGTTCCCAGGGGGGTCCGGGGAGCTGTTTTTT. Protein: CASSLFPGGSGELFF.